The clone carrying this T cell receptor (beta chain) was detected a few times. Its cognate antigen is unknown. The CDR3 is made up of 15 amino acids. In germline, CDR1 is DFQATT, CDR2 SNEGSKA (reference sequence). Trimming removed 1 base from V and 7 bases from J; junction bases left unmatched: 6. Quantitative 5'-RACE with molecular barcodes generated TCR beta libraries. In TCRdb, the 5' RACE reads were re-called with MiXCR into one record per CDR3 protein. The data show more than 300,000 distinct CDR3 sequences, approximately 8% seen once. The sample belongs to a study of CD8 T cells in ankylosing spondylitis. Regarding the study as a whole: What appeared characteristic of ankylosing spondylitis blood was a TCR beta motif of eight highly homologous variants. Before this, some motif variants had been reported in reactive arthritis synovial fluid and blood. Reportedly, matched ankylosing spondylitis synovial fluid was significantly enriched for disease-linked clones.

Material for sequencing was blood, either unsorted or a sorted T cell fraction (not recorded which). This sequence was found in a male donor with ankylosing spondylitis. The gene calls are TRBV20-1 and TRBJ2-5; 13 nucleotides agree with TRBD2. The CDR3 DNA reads TGCAGTGCTAGAGTCGGACTAGCGGGAGAGGTGACCCAGTACTTC. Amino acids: CSARVGLAGEVTQYF.